This T cell receptor (beta chain) was retrieved from a study of T cell responses to AZD1222 COVID-19 vaccine. Notes on this clone: What it binds is not known.

The study, taken as a whole, reports: Among spike-specific TCRs, nearly half reportedly target unmutated variant regions. Without day 14 samples, only post-peak T cell repertoires were studied. The donor cohort was predominantly white British with a female majority, and clonal diversity may have been underestimated.

Clones were read by immunoSEQ multiplex PCR, and TCRdb kept only the in-frame ones, dropping some. The data contain more than 95,000 clones, 89% of them singletons. Germline CDR1 SGHTA, CDR2 FQGTGA. This CDR3 contains 14 residues. Losses at the gene ends were 7 bases for V and 1 base for J; bases not matched to a gene: 6. The TCR comes from an adult in good health. V and J are TRBV7-3 and TRBJ2-7, with TRBD1 matching over 8 bases. This specimen was peripheral blood, taken on day 0 of AZD1222 vaccination. The CDR3 loop is CASKRDRTSYEQYF. The CDR3 nucleotides read TGTGCCAGCAAACGGGACAGGACGTCCTACGAGCAGTACTTC.